The 19 T cell receptor beta chains given below trace back to one sample, sequenced in a study of cytomegalovirus exposure and HLA in healthy donors. The PCR employed 60 Vbeta primers together with 13 Jbeta primers. Profiling relied on immunoSEQ multiplex PCR, and the TCRdb table lists in-frame clones only, not all of them. The table has 150,000 to 200,000 clones, around 90% seen once. Sequences were obtained from PBMCs. The receptors originated from a woman in her late teens or twenties in good health and CMV-seronegative.

V and J are TRBV27 and TRBJ1-2; 9 bases fit TRBD1. This CDR3 comprises 17 residues. V shed 8 bases and J 2 bases; nucleotides not matched to a gene: 15. From germline, CDR1 is MNHEY and CDR2 SMNVEV (reference sequence). CDR3 nucleotides: TGTGCCAGCCCCCCACAGGGGGCGCTTATTCTGAACTATGGCTACACCTTC. Translated: CASPPQGALILNYGYTF.

The chain employs TRBV6-5 and TRBJ1-6; 9 positions agree with TRBD1. This CDR3 region has 14 residues. Germline values: CDR1 MNHEY, CDR2 SVGAGI. V shed 8 bases and J 8 bases; nucleotides not matched to a gene: 7. Here the CDR3 DNA reads TGTGCCAGCGGACCGGGACAGGGCGATTCACCCCTCCACTTT. Protein sequence: CASGPGQGDSPLHF.

This chain connects TRBV19 to TRBJ2-1; 9 bases are shared with TRBD1. CDR1 LNHDA and CDR2 SQIVND come from the germline V gene (reference sequence). V was clipped by 5 bases and J by 9 bases; unmatched bases: 11. The CDR3 has 15 residues. The chain's CDR3 is CASSPRGDRVGEQFF. CDR3 coding DNA: TGTGCCAGTAGTCCTAGAGGGGACAGGGTGGGTGAGCAGTTCTTC.

The V and J genes are TRBV25-1 and TRBJ1-1; D remains ambiguous. Deletions cut 4 bases from V and 0 bases from J, with 6 bases between. CDR1 MGHDK and CDR2 SYGVNS come from the germline V gene. The CDR3 extends over 13 amino acids. DNA for the CDR3: TGTGCCAGCAGTGGGTCTATGAACACTGAAGCTTTCTTT. Translated, it gives CASSGSMNTEAFF.

This clone was seen a handful of times. V is TRBV2 and J is TRBJ2-1, with a possible D match to TRBD2 (5 bases). V lost 10 bases and J 13 bases, leaving 26 bases between the germline ends. The CDR3 is 14 amino acids. The germline CDR1 and CDR2 sequences are SNHLY and FYNNEI. The CDR3 protein is CATSGGPPPQDQFF. The CDR3 DNA reads as TGTGCCACCTCTGGCGGGCCCCCCCCTCAGGACCAGTTCTTC.

V usage is TRBV6-1 and J usage is TRBJ1-2, with TRBD1 matching 8 bases. V shed 5 bases and J 6 bases; nucleotides not matched to a gene: 5. Looked up from germline, CDR1 is MNHNS and CDR2 is SASEGT. The CDR3 sequence is 13 residues long. CDR3 DNA: TGTGCCAGCAGTAGTGGACAGGGTGATGGCTACACCTTC. Residues: CASSSGQGDGYTF.

The chain has TRBV27 and TRBJ1-1, with TRBD1 matching 9 bases. This CDR3 is built from 16 residues. Trimming at V came to 4 bases and at J to 4 bases, leaving 10 bases not matched to a gene. Per the germline V gene, CDR1 is MNHEY and CDR2 is SMNVEV (reference sequence). Here the CDR3 DNA reads TGTGCCAGCAGTTCGCACTTCCGGGACAGGGCCACTGAAGCTTTCTTT. This encodes CASSSHFRDRATEAFF.

This clone was counted a few times. The CDR3: CASRPLDGQGRGAEAFF. The CDR3 DNA follows: TGTGCCAGTAGGCCACTTGATGGACAGGGGAGAGGTGCTGAAGCTTTCTTT. This rearrangement joins TRBV19 to TRBJ1-1; TRBD1 aligns across 9 bases. Germline V gives CDR1 LNHDA, CDR2 SQIVND (reference sequence). The CDR3 sequence is 17 residues long. Unmatched junction bases numbered 17, after V lost 6 bases and J lost 6 bases.

V gene TRBV5-1 combines with J gene TRBJ2-4, with TRBD2 identical over 10 bases. Germline V gives CDR1 SGHRS, CDR2 YFSETQ. The V segment lost 0 bases and the J segment 6 bases; nucleotides outside the gene matches: 6. The CDR3 sequence is 16 residues long. Here the CDR3 DNA reads TGCGCCAGCAGCTTGGTGGCTAGCGGGGGCCTAAACATTCAGTACTTC. Residues: CASSLVASGGLNIQYF.

The chain carries TRBV5-8 and TRBJ1-5; 7 nucleotides agree with TRBD1. Germline loops: CDR1 SGHTS, CDR2 YDEGEE. The CDR3 has 18 amino acids. J gave up 0 bases and V 0 bases, and 9 bases lay outside the gene matches. The DNA of the CDR3 is TGTGCCAGCAGCTTGGTGACAGGGTCCCTTTATAGCAATCAGCCCCAGCATTTT. This encodes CASSLVTGSLYSNQPQHF.

The J gene is TRBJ2-1, the V gene TRBV15, with 8 bases identical to TRBD1. The CDR3 is 15 residues long. CDR1 and CDR2 (germline): LNHNV, YYDKDF (reference sequence). The junction had 11 bases not matched to a gene; V was cut back by 7 bases and J by 6 bases. CDR3 coding DNA: TGTGCCACCAAAGCCGGGACAGGATTCGCCAATGAGCAGTTCTTC. Translating it yields CATKAGTGFANEQFF.

This rearrangement joins TRBV7-6 to TRBJ1-1; 10 bases are shared with TRBD1. The junction had 7 bases not matched to a gene; V was cut back by 5 bases and J by 1 base. This CDR3 has 16 residues. Germline V gene lookup returns CDR1 SGHVS and CDR2 FNYEAQ. The CDR3 is CASSLGTGAANTEAFF. For the CDR3, the DNA is TGTGCCAGCAGCCTCGGGACAGGGGCCGCGAACACTGAAGCTTTCTTT.

The rearrangement links TRBV10-3 to TRBJ2-5; tentatively, D is TRBD1 (8 bases). Germline V gene lookup returns CDR1 ENHRY and CDR2 SYGVKD. Trimming cost V 2 bases and J 5 bases, with 12 bases left between them. This CDR3 region has 14 residues. This CDR3 is CAISEGQGGETQYF. The CDR3 DNA reads TGTGCCATCAGTGAGGGACAGGGAGGGGAGACCCAGTACTTC.

The genes are TRBV19 and TRBJ2-3; 9 nucleotides agree with TRBD2. V trimming: 10 bases; J trimming: 0 bases; junction bases outside the gene matches: 14. The CDR3 has 17 amino acids. Germline V CDR1 and CDR2: LNHDA, SQIVND (reference sequence). CDR3: CATSRGASGTSTDTQYF. CDR3 coding DNA: TGTGCCACTTCGCGGGGGGCTAGCGGGACTAGCACAGATACGCAGTATTTT.

The chain couples TRBV11-2 to TRBJ1-2; 7 nucleotides match TRBD1. Germline assignment: CDR1 SGHAT and CDR2 FQNNGV. Unmatched junction bases numbered 7, after V lost 5 bases and J lost 7 bases. The CDR3 consists of 13 residues. CDR3 loop: CASSLDRVGGYTF. The CDR3 DNA follows: TGTGCCAGCAGCCTCGACAGGGTCGGTGGCTACACCTTC.

V is TRBV4-2 and J is TRBJ2-2; TRBD2 matches 8 bases. There are 16 residues in the CDR3. Looked up from germline, CDR1 is LGHNA and CDR2 is YNFKEQ. With V trimmed by 2 bases and J by 5 bases, 7 bases remained unmatched. In DNA form, the CDR3 reads TGTGCCAGCAGCCAAAGGCGGGGGGCGGGGACCGGGGAGCTGTTTTTT. It is translated as CASSQRRGAGTGELFF.

V and J are TRBV30 and TRBJ2-5, with 15 bases fitting TRBD2. The J call may be mistaken, given a closer DNA end match to TRBJ2-7. This CDR3 is built from 15 residues. Germline CDR1 reads GTSNPN; CDR2 reads SVGIG (reference sequence). CDR3 sequence: CAVGLAGGGRYEQYF. Here the CDR3 DNA reads TGTGCCGTCGGACTAGCGGGAGGGGGTCGCTACGAGCAGTACTTC.

The chain recombines TRBV7-9 with TRBJ1-3; no definite D call. The CDR3 runs to 16 residues. V was cut by 5 bases and J by 2 bases, with 16 bases left in between. The germline gives CDR1 SEHNR, CDR2 FQNEAQ (reference sequence). CDR3 loop: CASSRYLGEAGNTIYF. For the CDR3, the DNA is TGTGCCAGCAGCCGTTACCTTGGGGAGGCTGGAAACACCATATATTTT.

V and J are TRBV4-2 and TRBJ2-7; 11 bases are shared with TRBD2. The CDR3 contains 14 residues. Trimming at V came to 5 bases and at J to 5 bases, leaving 5 bases not matched to a gene. The germline CDR1 and CDR2 sequences are LGHNA and YNFKEQ. The CDR3 DNA sequence: TGTGCCAGCAGCGTTAGCGGGAGGGCTAACGAGCAGTACTTC. Residues: CASSVSGRANEQYF.